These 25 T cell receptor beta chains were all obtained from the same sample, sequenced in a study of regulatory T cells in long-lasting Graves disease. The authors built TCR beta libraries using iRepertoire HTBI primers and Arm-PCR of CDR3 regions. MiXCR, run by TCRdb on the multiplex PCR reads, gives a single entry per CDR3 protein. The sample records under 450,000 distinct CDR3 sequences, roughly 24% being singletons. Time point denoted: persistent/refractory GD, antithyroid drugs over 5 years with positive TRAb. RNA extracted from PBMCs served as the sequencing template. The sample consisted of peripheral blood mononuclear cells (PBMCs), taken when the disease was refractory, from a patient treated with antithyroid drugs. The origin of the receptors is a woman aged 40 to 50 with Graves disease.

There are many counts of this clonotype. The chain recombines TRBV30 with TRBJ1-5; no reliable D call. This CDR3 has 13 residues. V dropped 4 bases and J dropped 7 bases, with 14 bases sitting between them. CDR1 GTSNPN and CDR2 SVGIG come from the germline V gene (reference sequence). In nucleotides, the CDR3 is TGTGCCTGGAAACTACCAAGTAGGCAGCCCCAGCATTTT. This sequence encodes CAWKLPSRQPQHF.

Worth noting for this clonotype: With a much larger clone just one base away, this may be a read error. CDR3 protein: CASSEGAGLDTQYF. As DNA, the CDR3 is TGTGCCAGCAGTGAAGGGGCGGGATTGGATACGCAGTATTTT. This sequence joins TRBV6-2 or TRBV6-3 and TRBJ2-3, with D maybe TRBD2 (6 bases). The germline gives CDR1 MNHEY, CDR2 SVGEGT. The CDR3 totals 14 residues. Trimming pared 5 bases from V and 6 bases from J, leaving 15 bases between.

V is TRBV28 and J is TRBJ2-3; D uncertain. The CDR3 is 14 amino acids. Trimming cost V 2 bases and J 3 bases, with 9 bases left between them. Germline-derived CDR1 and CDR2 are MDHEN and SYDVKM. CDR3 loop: CASSLRLLTDTQYF. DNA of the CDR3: TGTGCCAGCAGTTTAAGACTCCTAACAGATACGCAGTATTTT.

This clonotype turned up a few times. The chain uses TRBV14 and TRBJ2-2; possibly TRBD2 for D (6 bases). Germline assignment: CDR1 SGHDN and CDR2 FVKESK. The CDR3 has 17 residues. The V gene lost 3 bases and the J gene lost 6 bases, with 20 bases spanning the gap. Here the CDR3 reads CASSHGGWPLPPGELFF. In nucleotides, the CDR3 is TGTGCCAGCAGCCACGGAGGGTGGCCACTGCCCCCCGGGGAGCTGTTTTTT.

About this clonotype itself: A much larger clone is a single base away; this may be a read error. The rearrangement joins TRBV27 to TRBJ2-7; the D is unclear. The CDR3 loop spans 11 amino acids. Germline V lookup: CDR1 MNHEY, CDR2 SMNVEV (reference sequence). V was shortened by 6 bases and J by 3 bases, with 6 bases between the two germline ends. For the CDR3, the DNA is TGTGCCAGCAGGGACCTCTACGAGCAGTACTTC. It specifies CASRDLYEQYF.

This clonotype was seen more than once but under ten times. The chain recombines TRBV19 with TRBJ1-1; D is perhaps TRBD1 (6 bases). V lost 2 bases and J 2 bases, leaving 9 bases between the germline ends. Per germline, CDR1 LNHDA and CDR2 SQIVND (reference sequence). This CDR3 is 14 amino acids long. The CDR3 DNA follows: TGTGCCAGTAGTATATGGGACAAAAACACTGAAGCTTTCTTT. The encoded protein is CASSIWDKNTEAFF.

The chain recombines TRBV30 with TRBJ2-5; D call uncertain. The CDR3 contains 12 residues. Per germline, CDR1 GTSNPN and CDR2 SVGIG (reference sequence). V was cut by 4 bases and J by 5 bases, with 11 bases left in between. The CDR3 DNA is TGTGCCTGGAAAGGCTTGGGGGAGACCCAGTACTTC. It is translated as CAWKGLGETQYF.

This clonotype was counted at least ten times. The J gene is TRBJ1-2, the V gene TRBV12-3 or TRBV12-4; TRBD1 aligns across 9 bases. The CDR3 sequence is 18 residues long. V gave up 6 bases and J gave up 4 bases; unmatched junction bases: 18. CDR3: CASRQVPGQGTALYGYTF. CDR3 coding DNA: TGTGCCAGCAGACAGGTCCCGGGACAGGGAACGGCGCTCTATGGCTACACCTTC.

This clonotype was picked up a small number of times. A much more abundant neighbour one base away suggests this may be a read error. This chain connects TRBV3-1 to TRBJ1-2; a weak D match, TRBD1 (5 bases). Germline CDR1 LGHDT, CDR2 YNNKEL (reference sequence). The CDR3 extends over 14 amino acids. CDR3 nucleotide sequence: TGTGCCAGCACCCAACGTGCAGGGTCCTTATTGCACACCTTC. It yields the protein CASTQRAGSLLHTF.

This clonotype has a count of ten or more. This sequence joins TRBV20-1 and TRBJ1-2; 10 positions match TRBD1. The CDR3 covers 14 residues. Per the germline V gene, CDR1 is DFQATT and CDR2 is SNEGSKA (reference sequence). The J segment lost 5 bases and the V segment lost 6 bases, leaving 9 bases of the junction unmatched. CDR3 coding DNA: TGCAGTGCAACCAAAACGGACAGGGGGTATGGCTACACCTTC. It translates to CSATKTDRGYGYTF.

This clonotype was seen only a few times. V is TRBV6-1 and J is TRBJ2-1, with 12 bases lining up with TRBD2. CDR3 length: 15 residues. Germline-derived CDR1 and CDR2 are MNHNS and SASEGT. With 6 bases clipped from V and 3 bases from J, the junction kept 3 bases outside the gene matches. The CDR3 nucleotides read TGTGCCAGCAGACCGGGACTAGCGGGCTACAATGAGCAGTTCTTC. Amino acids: CASRPGLAGYNEQFF.

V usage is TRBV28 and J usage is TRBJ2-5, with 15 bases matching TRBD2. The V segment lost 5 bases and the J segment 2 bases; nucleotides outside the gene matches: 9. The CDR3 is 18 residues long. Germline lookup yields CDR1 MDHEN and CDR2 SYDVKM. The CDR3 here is CASSQGGLAGGSQETQYF. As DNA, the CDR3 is TGTGCCAGCAGTCAAGGGGGACTAGCGGGAGGATCTCAAGAGACCCAGTACTTC.

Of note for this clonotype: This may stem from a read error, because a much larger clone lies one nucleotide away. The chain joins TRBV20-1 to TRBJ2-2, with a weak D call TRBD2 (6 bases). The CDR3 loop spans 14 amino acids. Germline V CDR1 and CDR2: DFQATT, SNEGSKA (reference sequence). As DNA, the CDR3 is TGCAGTGCTAGAGCATCCGCCCTCACCGGGGGGCTGTTTTTT. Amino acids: CSARASALTGGLFF.

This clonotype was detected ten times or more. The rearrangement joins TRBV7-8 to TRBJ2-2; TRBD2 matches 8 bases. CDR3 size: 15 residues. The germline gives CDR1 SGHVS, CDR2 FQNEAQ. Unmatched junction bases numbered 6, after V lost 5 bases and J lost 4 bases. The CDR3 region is CASSPGLVGTGELFF. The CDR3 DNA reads TGTGCCAGCAGCCCGGGACTAGTGGGCACCGGGGAGCTGTTTTTT.

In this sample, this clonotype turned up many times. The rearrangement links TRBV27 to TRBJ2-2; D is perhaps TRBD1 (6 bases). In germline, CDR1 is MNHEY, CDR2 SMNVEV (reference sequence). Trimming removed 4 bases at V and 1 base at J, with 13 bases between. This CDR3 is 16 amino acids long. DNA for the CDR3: TGTGCCAGCAGTTCCCGGGACAACTGGAACACCGGGGAGCTGTTTTTT. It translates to CASSSRDNWNTGELFF.

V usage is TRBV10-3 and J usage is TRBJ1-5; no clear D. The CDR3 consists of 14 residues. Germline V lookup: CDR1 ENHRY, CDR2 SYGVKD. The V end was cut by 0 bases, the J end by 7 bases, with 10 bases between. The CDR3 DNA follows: TGTGCCATCAGTGAGTCAAGGGTTGGCCAGCCCCAGCATTTT. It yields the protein CAISESRVGQPQHF.

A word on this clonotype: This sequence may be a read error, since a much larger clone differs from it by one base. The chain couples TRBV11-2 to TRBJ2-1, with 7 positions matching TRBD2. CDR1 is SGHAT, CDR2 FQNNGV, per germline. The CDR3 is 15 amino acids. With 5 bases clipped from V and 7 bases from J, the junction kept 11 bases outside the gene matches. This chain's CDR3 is CASSLRLGGRNEQFF. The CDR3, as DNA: TGTGCCAGCAGCCTCCGATTGGGGGGGAGGAATGAGCAGTTCTTC.

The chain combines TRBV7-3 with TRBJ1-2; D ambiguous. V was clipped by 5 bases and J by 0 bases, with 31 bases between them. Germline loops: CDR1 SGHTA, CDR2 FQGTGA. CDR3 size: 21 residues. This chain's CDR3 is CASSPTEVAPAVLPTNYGYTF. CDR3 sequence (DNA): TGTGCCAGCAGCCCGACGGAGGTGGCCCCAGCGGTCCTCCCCACTAACTATGGCTACACCTTC.

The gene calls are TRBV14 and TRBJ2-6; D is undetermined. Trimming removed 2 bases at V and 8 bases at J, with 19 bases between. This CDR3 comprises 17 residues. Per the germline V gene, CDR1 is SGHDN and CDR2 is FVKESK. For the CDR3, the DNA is TGTGCCAGCAGCCAACGAAAGGCCAGCGACTTTTCCAACGTCCTGACTTTC. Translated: CASSQRKASDFSNVLTF.

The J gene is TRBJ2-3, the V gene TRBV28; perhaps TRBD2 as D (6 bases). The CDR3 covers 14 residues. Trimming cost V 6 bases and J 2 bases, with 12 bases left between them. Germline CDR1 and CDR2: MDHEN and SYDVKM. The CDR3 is CASSAGGNTDTQYF. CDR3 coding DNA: TGTGCCAGCAGCGCTGGAGGGAACACAGATACGCAGTATTTT.

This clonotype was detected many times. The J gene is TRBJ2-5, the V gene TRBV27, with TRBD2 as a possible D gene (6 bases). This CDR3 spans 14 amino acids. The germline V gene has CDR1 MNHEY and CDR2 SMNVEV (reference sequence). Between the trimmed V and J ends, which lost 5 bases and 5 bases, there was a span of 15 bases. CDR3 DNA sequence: TGTGCCAGCAGTAGACGGGACTTGCGGGAGACCCAGTACTTC. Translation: CASSRRDLRETQYF.

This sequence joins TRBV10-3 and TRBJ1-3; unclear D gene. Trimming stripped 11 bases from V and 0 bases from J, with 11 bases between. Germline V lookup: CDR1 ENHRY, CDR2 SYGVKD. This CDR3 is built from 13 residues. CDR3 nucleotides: TGTGCCTCAACTTCGAGCTCTGGAAACACCATATATTTT. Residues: CASTSSSGNTIYF.

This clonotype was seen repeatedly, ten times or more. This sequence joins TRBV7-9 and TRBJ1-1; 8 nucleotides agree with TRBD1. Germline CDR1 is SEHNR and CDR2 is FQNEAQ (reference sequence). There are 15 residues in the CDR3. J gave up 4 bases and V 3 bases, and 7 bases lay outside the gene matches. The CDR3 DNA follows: TGTGCCAGCAGCTTCACAGGGGGAGAGAGCACTGAAGCTTTCTTT. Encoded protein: CASSFTGGESTEAFF.

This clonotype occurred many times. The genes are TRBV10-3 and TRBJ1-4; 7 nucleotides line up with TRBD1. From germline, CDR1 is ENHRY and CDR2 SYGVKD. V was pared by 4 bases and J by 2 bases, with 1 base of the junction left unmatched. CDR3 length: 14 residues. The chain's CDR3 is CAISGGGTNEKLFF. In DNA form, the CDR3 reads TGTGCCATCAGTGGAGGGGGCACTAATGAAAAACTGTTTTTT.

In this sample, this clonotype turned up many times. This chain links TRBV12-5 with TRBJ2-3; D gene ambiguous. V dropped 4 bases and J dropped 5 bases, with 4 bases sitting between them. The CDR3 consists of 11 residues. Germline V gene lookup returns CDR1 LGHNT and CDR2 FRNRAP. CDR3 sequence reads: CASGWGDTQYF. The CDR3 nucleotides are TGTGCTAGTGGTTGGGGAGATACGCAGTATTTT.